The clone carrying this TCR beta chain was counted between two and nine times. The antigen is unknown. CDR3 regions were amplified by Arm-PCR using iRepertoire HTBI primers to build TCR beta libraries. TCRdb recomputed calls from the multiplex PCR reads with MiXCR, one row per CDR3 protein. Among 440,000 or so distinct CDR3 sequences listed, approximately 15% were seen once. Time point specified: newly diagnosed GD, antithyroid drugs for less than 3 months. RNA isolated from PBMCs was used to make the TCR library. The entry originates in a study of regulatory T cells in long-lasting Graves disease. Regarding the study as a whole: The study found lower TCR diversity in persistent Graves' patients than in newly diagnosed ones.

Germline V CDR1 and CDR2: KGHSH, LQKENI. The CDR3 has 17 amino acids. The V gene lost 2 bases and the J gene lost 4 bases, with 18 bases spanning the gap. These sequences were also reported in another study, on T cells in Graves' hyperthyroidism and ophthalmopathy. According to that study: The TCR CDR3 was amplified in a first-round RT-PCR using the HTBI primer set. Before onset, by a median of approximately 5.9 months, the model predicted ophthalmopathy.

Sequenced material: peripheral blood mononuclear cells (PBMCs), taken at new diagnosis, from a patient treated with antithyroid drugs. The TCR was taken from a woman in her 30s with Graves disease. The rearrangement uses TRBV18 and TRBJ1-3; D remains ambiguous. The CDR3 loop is CASSPSGPRLLGNTIYF. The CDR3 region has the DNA TGTGCCAGCTCACCAAGTGGACCTAGGCTCTTAGGAAACACCATATATTTT.